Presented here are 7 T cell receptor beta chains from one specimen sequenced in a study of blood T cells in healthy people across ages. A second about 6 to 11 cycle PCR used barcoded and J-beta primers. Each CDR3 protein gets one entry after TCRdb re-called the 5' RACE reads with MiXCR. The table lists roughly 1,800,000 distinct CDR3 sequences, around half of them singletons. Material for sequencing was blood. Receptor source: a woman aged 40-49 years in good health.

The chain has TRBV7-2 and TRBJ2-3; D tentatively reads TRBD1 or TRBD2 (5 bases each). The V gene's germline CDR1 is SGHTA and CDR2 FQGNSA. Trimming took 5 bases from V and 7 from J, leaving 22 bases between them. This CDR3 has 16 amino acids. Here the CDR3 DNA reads TGTGCCAGCAGCACGGGACGGAGGCTCGGGGAAAATACGCAGTATTTT. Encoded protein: CASSTGRRLGENTQYF.

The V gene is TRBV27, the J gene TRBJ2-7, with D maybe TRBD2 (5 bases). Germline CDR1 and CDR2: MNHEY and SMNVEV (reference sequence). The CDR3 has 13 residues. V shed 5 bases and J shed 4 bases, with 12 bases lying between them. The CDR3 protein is CASSPSSEYEQYF. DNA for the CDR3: TGTGCCAGCAGTCCTAGCTCCGAATACGAGCAGTACTTC.

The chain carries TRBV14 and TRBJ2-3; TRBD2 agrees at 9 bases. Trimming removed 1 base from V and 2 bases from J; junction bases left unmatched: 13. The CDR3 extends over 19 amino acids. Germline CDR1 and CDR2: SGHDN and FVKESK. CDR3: CASSQATLGLAGFTDTQYF. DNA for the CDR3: TGTGCCAGCAGCCAAGCAACACTGGGCCTAGCGGGGTTCACAGATACGCAGTATTTT.

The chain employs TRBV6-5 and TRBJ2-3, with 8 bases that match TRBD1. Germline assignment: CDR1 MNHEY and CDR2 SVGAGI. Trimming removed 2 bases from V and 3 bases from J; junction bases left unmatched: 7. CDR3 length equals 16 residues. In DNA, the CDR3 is TGTGCCAGCAGTTACGACTCAGGGGGCGCGACAGATACGCAGTATTTT. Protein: CASSYDSGGATDTQYF.

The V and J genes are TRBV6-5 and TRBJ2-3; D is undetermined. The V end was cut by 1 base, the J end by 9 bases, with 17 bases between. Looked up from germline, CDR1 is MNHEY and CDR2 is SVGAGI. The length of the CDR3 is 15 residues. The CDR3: CASSYLRTLTETQYF. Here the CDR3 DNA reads TGTGCCAGCAGTTACTTGCGGACCCTGACGGAGACGCAGTATTTT.

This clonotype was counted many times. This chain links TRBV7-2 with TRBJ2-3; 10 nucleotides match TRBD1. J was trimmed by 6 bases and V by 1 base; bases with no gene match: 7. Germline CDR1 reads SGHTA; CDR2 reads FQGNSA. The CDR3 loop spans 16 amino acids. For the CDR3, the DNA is TGTGCCAGCAGCTTAGGTGACAGGGGGCGCAGGGATACGCAGTATTTT. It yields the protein CASSLGDRGRRDTQYF.

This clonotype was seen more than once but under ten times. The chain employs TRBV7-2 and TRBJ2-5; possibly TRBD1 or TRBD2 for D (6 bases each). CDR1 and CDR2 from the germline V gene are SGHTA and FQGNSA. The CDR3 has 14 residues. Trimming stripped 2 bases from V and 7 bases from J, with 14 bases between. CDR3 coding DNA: TGTGCCAGCAGCTTACAGGGGACTCTTGGGACCCAGTACTTC. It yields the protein CASSLQGTLGTQYF.